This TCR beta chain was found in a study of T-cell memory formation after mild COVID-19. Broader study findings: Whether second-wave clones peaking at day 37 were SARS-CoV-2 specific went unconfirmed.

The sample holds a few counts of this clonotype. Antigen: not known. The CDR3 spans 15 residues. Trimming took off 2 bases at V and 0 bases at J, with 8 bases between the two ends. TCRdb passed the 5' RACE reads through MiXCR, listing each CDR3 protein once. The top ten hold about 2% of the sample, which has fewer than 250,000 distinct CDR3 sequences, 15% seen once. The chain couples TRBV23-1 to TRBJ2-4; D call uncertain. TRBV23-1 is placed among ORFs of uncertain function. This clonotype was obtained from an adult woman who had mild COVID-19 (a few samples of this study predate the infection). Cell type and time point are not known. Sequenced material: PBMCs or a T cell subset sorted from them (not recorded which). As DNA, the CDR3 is TGCGCCAGCAGTCAAGTCCGGCGAGCCAAAAACATTCAGTACTTC. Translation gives CASSQVRRAKNIQYF.